This is a list of T cell receptor beta chains from one sample in a study of beta chain features in type 1 diabetes. The method was immunoSEQ multiplex PCR; TCRdb's version includes in-frame clones alone and lacks a portion of them. The table records around 290,000 clones, about 8% of them present only once. The sample was central memory CD4+ T cells from blood. All receptors derive from a woman younger than 35 in good health. The CDR3 runs from the conserved cysteine through the conserved F or W. D genes are given only for firm matches. Some rows have no size entry. The others give once, few or many, or a class for an expanded clone.

D	V	J	size	CDR3	DNA
TRBD2	TRBV5-1	TRBJ2-3	few	CASMTSGGDTQYF	TGCGCCAGCATGACTAGCGGGGGAGATACGCAGTATTTT
TRBD2	TRBV2	TRBJ2-1	-	CAVIPGLAFLHRGNEQFF	TGTGCCGTGATCCCGGGACTAGCGTTCCTCCACCGGGGGAATGAGCAGTTCTTC
-	TRBV7-9	TRBJ2-7	many	CASSSPRTAESYEQYF	TGTGCCAGCAGCTCACCTCGGACAGCGGAGTCCTACGAGCAGTACTTC
TRBD1	TRBV6-1	TRBJ2-7	few	CASSWGQGYSYEQYF	TGTGCCAGCAGTTGGGGACAGGGCTACTCCTACGAGCAGTACTTC
-	TRBV7-9	TRBJ2-7	-	CASSLDRAAKEQYF	TGTGCCAGCAGCTTAGACAGGGCCGCGAAGGAGCAGTACTTC
-	TRBV5-1	TRBJ2-3	-	CASDQGRGHLTDTQYF	TGCGCCAGCGACCAGGGCCGGGGACACCTTACAGATACGCAGTATTTT
-	TRBV19	TRBJ1-1	-	CATNRDPNTEAFF	TGTGCCACTAACAGGGACCCAAACACTGAAGCTTTCTTT
-	TRBV5-1	TRBJ2-2	few	CASSLVLGAAGELFF	TGCGCCAGCAGCTTGGTTTTGGGGGCCGCCGGGGAGCTGTTTTTT
-	TRBV7-2	TRBJ1-4	few	CASSLRRATNEKLFF	TGCGCCAGCAGCCTGCGACGTGCGACTAATGAAAAACTGTTTTTT
-	TRBV6-5	TRBJ1-6	-	CASRPGTTYSPLHF	TGTGCCAGCAGACCCGGGACTACCTATTCACCCCTCCACTTT
-	TRBV5-1	TRBJ1-1	-	CASRQGDEGTEAFF	TGCGCCAGCAGGCAAGGTGATGAAGGCACTGAAGCTTTCTTT
TRBD2	TRBV7-2	TRBJ2-2	few	CASSLLAGGSTGELFF	TGTGCCAGCAGCCTACTAGCGGGAGGGAGCACCGGGGAGCTGTTTTTT
-	TRBV5-4	TRBJ2-1	-	CASSLATNEQFF	TGTGCCAGCAGCTTGGCCACGAATGAGCAGTTCTTC
-	TRBV27	TRBJ1-1	-	CASSLRTGYTEAFF	TGTGCCAGCAGCCTTAGGACGGGGTACACTGAAGCTTTCTTT
-	TRBV7-2	TRBJ2-2	many	CASSFVTGELFF	TGTGCCAGCAGCTTTGTAACCGGGGAGCTGTTTTTT
TRBD1	TRBV6-6	TRBJ2-1	-	CASSRGTGVGEQFF	TGTGCCAGCAGCCGCGGGACAGGGGTTGGTGAGCAGTTCTTC
-	TRBV7-2	TRBJ2-7	many	CASSHREKDEQYF	TGTGCCAGCAGCCACCGAGAGAAGGACGAGCAGTACTTC
-	TRBV2	TRBJ1-5	-	CASSEPNQPQHF	TGTGCCAGCAGCGAACCGAATCAGCCCCAGCATTTT
TRBD2	TRBV30	TRBJ2-2	-	CAFKREGGTGELFF	TGTGCCTTCAAGCGGGAGGGTGGGACCGGGGAGCTGTTTTTT
-	TRBV19	TRBJ1-4	few	CASSGAASTNEKLFF	TGTGCCAGTAGTGGGGCAGCATCAACTAATGAAAAACTGTTTTTT
TRBD1	TRBV5-1	TRBJ1-2	-	CASTGQGSFGYTF	TGCGCCAGCACCGGACAGGGGTCGTTTGGCTACACCTTC
-	TRBV29-1	TRBJ2-5	-	CSVGRRGGETQYF	TGCAGCGTTGGGCGCAGGGGGGGAGAGACCCAGTACTTC
TRBD1	TRBV2	TRBJ2-7	few	CASSTDRGLYEQYF	TGTGCCAGCAGTACGGACAGGGGGCTTTACGAGCAGTACTTC
TRBD2	TRBV18	TRBJ2-3	few	CASSPSGGRADTQYF	TGTGCCAGCTCACCGAGCGGGGGTAGGGCAGATACGCAGTATTTT
-	TRBV5-1	TRBJ2-1	-	CASIGFSYNEQFF	TGCGCCAGCATTGGGTTCTCCTACAATGAGCAGTTCTTC
-	TRBV10-3	TRBJ2-3	many	CAISDPKETDTQYF	TGTGCCATCAGTGACCCGAAGGAAACAGATACGCAGTATTTT
-	TRBV9	TRBJ2-1	-	CASSRAEGNYNEQFF	TGTGCCAGCAGCCGCGCCGAGGGGAACTACAATGAGCAGTTCTTC
TRBD1	TRBV29-1	TRBJ2-1	many	CSGVSWTGGNEQFF	TGCAGCGGGGTAAGCTGGACAGGGGGCAATGAGCAGTTCTTC
-	TRBV7-2	TRBJ2-1	-	CASSSPVGRTYNEQFF	TGTGCCAGCAGCTCCCCGGTGGGGCGGACCTACAATGAGCAGTTCTTC